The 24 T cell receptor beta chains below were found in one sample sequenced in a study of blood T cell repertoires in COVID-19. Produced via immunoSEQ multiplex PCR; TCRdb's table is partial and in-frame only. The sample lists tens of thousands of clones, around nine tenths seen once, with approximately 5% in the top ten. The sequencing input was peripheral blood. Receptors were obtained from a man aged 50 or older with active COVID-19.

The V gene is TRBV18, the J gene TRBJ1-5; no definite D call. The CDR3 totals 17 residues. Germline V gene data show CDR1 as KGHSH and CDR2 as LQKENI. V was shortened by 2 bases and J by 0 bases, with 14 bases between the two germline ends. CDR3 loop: CASSPNGGGLSNQPQHF. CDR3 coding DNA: TGTGCCAGCTCACCAAATGGTGGCGGCCTTAGCAATCAGCCCCAGCATTTT.

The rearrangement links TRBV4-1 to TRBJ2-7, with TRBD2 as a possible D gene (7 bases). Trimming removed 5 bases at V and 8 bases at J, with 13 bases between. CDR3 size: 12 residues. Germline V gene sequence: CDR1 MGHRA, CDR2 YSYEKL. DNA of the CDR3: TGCGCCAGCAGCGCAGGGGACTATCAGCAGTACTTC. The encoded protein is CASSAGDYQQYF.

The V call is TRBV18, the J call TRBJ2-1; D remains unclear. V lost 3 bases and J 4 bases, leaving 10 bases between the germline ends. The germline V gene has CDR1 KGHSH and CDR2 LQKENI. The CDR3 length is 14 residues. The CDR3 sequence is CASSPTSVYNEQFF. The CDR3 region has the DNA TGTGCCAGCTCACCCACTTCGGTTTACAATGAGCAGTTCTTC. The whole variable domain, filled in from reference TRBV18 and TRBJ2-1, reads NAGVMQNPRHLVRRRGQEARLRCSPMKGHSHVYWYRQLPEEGLKFMVYLQKENIIDESGMPKERFSAEFPKEGPSILRIQQVVRGDSAAYFCASSPTSVYNEQFFGPGTRLTVL.

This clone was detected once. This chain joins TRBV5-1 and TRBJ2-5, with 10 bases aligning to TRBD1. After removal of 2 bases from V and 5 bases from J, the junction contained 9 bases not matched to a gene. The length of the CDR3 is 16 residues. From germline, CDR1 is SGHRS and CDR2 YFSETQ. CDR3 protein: CASSLSGTGARETQYF. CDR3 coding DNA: TGCGCCAGCAGCTTATCTGGGACAGGGGCTCGGGAGACCCAGTACTTC.

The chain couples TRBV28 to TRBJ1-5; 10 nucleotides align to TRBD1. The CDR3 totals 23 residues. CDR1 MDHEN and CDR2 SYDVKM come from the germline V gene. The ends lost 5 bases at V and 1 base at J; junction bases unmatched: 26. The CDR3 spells CASSVPGQGSLALYWESNQPQHF. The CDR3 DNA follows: TGTGCCAGCAGTGTACCGGGACAGGGGTCTCTGGCCCTCTACTGGGAAAGCAATCAGCCCCAGCATTTT.

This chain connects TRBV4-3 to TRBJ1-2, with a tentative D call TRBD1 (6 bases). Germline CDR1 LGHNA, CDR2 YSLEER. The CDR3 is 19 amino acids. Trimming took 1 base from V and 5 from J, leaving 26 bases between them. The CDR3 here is CASSQVKTGHSADFYGYTF. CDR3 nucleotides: TGCGCCAGCAGCCAAGTCAAGACGGGACACTCCGCAGATTTTTATGGCTACACCTTC.

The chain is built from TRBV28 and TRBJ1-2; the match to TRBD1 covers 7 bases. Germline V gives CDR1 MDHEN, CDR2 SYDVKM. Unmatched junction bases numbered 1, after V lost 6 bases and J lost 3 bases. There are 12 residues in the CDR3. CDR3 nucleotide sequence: TGTGCCAGCAGGGACAGGTACTATGGCTACACCTTC. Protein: CASRDRYYGYTF.

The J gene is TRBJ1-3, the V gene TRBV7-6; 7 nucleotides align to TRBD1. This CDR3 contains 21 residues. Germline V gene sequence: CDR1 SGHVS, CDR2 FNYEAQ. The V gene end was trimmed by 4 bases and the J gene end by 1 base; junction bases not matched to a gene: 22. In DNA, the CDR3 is TGTGCCAGCAGCTCCAAACCTCCGGCAGGGGGGCGGAAAAGTTCTGGAAACACCATATATTTT. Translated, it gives CASSSKPPAGGRKSSGNTIYF. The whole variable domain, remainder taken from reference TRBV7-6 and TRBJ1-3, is GAGVSQSPRYKVTKRGQDVALRCDPISGHVSLYWYRQALGQGPEFLTYFNYEAQQDKSGLPNDRFSAERPEGSISTLTIQRTEQRDSAMYRCASSSKPPAGGRKSSGNTIYFGEGSWLTVV.

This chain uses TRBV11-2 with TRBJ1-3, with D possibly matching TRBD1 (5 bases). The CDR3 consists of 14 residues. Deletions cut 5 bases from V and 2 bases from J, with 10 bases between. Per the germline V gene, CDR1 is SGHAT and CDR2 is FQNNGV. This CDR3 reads CASSPGLPGNTIYF. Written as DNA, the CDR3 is TGTGCCAGCAGCCCGGGACTGCCTGGAAACACCATATATTTT.

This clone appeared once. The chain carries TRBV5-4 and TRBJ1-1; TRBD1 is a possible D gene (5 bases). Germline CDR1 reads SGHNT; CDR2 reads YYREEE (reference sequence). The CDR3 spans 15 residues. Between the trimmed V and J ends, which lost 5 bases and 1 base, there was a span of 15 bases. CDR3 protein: CASSSEGRSNTEAFF. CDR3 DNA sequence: TGTGCCAGCAGTTCGGAGGGACGGTCGAACACTGAAGCTTTCTTT.

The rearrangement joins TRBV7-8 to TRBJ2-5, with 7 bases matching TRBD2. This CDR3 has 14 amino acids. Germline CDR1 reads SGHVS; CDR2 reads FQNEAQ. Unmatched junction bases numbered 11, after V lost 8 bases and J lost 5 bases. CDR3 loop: CASCRSVLAETQYF. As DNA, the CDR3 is TGTGCCAGCTGTAGGAGCGTACTAGCGGAGACCCAGTACTTC.

The CDR3 nucleotides read TGTGCCAGCAGTTCCGGGACTAGCAATGAGCAGTTCTTC. Translated: CASSSGTSNEQFF. The chain combines TRBV6-5 with TRBJ2-1; 8 bases match TRBD2. Losses at the gene ends were 4 bases for V and 6 bases for J; bases not matched to a gene: 2. The CDR3 loop spans 13 amino acids. The V gene's germline CDR1 is MNHEY and CDR2 SVGAGI.

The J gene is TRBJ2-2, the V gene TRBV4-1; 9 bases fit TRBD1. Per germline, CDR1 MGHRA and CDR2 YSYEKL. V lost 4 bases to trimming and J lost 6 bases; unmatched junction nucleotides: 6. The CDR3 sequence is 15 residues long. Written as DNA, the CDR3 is TGCGCCAGCAGCCCGTTGAGACAGGGGGCCGGGGAGCTGTTTTTT. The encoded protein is CASSPLRQGAGELFF.

The CDR3 sequence is CASSAATGYYGYTF. CDR3 bases: TGTGCCAGCAGCGCCGCGACAGGGTACTATGGCTACACCTTC. This chain uses TRBV28 with TRBJ1-2, with TRBD1 matching over 7 bases. Per the germline V gene, CDR1 is MDHEN and CDR2 is SYDVKM. This CDR3 region has 14 residues. Unmatched junction bases numbered 7, after V lost 6 bases and J lost 3 bases.

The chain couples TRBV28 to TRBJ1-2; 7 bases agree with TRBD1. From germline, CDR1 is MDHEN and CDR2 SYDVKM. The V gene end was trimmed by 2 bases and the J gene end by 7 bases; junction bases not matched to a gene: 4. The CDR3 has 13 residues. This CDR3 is CASSLRQGPGYTF. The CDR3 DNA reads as TGTGCCAGCAGTTTAAGACAGGGTCCTGGCTACACCTTC.

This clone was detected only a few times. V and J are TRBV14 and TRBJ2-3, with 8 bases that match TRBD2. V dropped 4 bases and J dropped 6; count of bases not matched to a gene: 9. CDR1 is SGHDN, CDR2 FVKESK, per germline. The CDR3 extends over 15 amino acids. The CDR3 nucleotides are TGTGCCAGCAGCCCGGTCTTCGGGGGGGCGGATACGCAGTATTTT. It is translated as CASSPVFGGADTQYF.

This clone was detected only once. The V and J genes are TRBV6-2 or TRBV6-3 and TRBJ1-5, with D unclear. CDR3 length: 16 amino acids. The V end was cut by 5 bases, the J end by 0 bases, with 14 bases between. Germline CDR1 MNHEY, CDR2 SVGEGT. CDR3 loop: CASSPLDSRSNQPQHF. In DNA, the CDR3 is TGTGCCAGCAGTCCCCTGGACTCCCGTAGCAATCAGCCCCAGCATTTT.

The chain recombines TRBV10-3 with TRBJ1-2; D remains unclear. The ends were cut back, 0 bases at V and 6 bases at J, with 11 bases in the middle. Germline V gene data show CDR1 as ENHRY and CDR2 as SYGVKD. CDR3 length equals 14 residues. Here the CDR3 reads CAISESAGSHGYTF. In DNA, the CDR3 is TGTGCCATCAGTGAGTCGGCAGGATCCCATGGCTACACCTTC.

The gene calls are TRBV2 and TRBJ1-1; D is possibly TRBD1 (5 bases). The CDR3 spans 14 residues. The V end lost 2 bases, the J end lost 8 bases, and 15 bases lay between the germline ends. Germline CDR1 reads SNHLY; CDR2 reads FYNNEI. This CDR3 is CASSERGRGGEAFF. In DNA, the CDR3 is TGTGCCAGCAGTGAAAGGGGCCGGGGGGGAGAAGCTTTCTTT.

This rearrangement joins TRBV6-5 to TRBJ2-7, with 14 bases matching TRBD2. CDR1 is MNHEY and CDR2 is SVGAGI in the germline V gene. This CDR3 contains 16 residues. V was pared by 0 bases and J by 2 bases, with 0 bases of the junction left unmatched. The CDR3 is CASSYSGLAGAYEQYF. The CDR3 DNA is TGTGCCAGCAGTTACTCGGGACTAGCGGGAGCCTACGAGCAGTACTTC.

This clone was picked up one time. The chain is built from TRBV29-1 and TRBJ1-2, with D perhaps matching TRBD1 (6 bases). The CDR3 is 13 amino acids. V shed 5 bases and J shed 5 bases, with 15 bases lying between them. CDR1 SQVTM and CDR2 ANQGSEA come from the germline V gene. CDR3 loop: CSVPTGDKYGYTF. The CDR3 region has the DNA TGCAGCGTTCCGACAGGAGATAAATATGGCTACACCTTC. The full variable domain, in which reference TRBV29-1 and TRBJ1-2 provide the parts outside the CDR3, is SAVISQKPSRDICQRGTSLTIQCQVDSQVTMMFWYRQQPGQSLTLIATANQGSEATYESGFVIDKFPISRPNLTFSTLTVSNMSPEDSSIYLCSVPTGDKYGYTFGSGTRLTVV.

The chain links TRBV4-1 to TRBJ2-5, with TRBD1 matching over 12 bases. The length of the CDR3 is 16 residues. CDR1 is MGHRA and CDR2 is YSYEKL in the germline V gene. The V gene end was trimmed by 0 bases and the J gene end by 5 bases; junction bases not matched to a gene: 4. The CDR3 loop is CASSQDGTGGGETQYF. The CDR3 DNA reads TGCGCCAGCAGCCAAGACGGGACAGGGGGCGGCGAGACCCAGTACTTC.

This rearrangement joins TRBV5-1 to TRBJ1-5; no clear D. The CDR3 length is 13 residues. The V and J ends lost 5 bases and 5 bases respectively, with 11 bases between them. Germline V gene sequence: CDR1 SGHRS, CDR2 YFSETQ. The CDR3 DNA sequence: TGCGCCAGCAGTGTGGGTGCGGATCAGCCCCAGCATTTT. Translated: CASSVGADQPQHF. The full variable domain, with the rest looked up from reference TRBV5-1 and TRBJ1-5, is KAGVTQTPRYLIKTRGQQVTLSCSPISGHRSVSWYQQTPGQGLQFLFEYFSETQRNKGNFPGRFSGRQFSNSRSEMNVSTLELGDSALYLCASSVGADQPQHFGDGTRLSIL.

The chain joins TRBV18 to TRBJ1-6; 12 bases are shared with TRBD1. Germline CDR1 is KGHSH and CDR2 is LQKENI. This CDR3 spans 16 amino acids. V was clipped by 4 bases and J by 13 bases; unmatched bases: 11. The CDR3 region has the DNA TGTGCCAGCTCACTGGGACAGGGGGCGAAAATGGGTCCCCTCCACTTT. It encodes CASSLGQGAKMGPLHF.